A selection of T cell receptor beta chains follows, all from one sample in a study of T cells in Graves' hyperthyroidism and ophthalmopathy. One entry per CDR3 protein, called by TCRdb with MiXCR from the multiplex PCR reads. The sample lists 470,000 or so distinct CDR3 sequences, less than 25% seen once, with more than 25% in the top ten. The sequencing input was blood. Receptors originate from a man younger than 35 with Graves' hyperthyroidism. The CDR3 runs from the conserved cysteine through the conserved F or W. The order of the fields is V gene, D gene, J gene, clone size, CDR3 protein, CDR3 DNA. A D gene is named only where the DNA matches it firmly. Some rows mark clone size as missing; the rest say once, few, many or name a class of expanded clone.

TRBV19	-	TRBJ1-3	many	CASSVSGTGNTIYF	TGTGCCAGTAGCGTCTCCGGGACAGGAAACACCATATATTTT
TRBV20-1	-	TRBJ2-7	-	CSARDYSYEQYF	TGCAGTGCTAGGGACTACTCCTACGAGCAGTACTTC
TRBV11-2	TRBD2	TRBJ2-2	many	CASSPGLAPNTGELFF	TGTGCCAGCAGCCCGGGACTAGCCCCGAACACCGGGGAGCTGTTTTTT
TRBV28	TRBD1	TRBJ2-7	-	CASSEFPGQTAEQYF	TGTGCCAGCAGTGAGTTTCCGGGACAGACGGCCGAGCAGTACTTC
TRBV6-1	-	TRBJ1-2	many	CASTMDRTINYGYTF	TGTGCCAGCACCATGGACAGAACAATAAACTATGGCTACACCTTC
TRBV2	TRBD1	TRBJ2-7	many	CASRDGTGAAEQYF	TGTGCCAGCAGGGATGGGACAGGGGCAGCCGAGCAGTACTTC
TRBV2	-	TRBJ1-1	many	CATGRGLNTEAFF	TGTGCCACAGGGAGGGGACTGAACACTGAAGCTTTCTTT
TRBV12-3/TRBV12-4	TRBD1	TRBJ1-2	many	CASSLSGGIGYTF	TGTGCCAGCAGTTTGTCAGGGGGCATCGGCTACACCTTC
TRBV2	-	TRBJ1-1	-	CASSRQDRAFF	TGTGCCAGCAGTCGACAGGATAGGGCTTTCTTT
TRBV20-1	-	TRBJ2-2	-	CSASRRDTGELFF	TGCAGTGCTAGTCGGCGAGACACCGGGGAGCTGTTTTTT
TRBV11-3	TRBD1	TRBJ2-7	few	CASRPFGQGEYEQYF	TGTGCCAGCAGACCATTCGGACAGGGGGAGTACGAGCAGTACTTC
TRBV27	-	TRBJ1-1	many	CASKGGGGNTEAFF	TGTGCCAGCAAGGGAGGTGGGGGGAACACTGAAGCTTTCTTT
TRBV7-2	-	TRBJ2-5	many	CASSREYAGLETQYF	TGTGCCAGCAGTCGGGAGTACGCAGGGTTGGAGACCCAGTACTTC
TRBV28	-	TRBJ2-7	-	CASSLAQGIFYEQYF	TGTGCCAGCAGTTTGGCCCAGGGTATTTTTTACGAGCAGTACTTC
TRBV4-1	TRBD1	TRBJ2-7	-	CASSQEPGTGASYEQYF	TGCGCCAGCAGCCAAGAACCTGGCACAGGGGCCTCCTACGAGCAGTACTTC
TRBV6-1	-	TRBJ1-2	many	CASSVGTPRDGYTF	TGTGCCAGCAGTGTCGGGACTCCGAGGGATGGCTACACCTTC
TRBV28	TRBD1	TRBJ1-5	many	CASSSYRGPGNQPQHF	TGTGCCAGCAGTTCATACAGGGGGCCAGGCAATCAGCCCCAGCATTTT
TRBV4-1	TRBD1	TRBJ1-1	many	CASSPLDRVNTEAFF	TGCGCCAGCAGCCCCCTCGACAGGGTTAACACTGAAGCTTTCTTT
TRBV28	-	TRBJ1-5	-	CAIQPQGRSNQPQHF	TGTGCCATCCAACCGCAGGGGCGTAGCAATCAGCCCCAGCATTTT
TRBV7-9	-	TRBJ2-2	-	CASSLTAGELFF	TGTGCCAGCAGCTTGACAGCCGGGGAGCTGTTTTTT
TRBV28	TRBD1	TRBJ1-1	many	CASSFEAPTGGPNTEAFF	TGTGCCAGCAGTTTCGAAGCCCCTACAGGGGGCCCGAACACTGAAGCTTTCTTT
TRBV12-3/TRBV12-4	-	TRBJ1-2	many	CASTSRGRVPTGYTF	TGTGCCAGCACCTCGCGAGGGCGGGTACCTACGGGCTACACCTTC
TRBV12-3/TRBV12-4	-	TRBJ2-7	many	CASSWGGGGVQYF	TGTGCCAGCAGTTGGGGGGGAGGGGGCGTGCAGTACTTC
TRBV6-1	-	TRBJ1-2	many	CASSESPRRDYYGYTF	TGTGCCAGCAGTGAATCCCCTCGCCGGGACTACTATGGCTACACCTTC
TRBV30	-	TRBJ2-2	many	CAWGSGTMNTGELFF	TGTGCCTGGGGATCCGGGACAATGAACACCGGGGAGCTGTTTTTT
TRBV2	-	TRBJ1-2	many	CASSVEVTHGYTF	TGTGCCAGCAGTGTTGAGGTAACGCATGGCTACACCTTC
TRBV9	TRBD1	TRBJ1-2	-	CASSAGTGGLYGYTF	TGTGCCAGCAGCGCCGGGACAGGGGGCCTATATGGCTACACCTTC
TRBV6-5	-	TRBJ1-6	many	CASSRGSLESSYNSPLHF	TGTGCCAGCAGTAGGGGTTCGCTGGAGAGCTCCTATAATTCACCCCTCCACTTT
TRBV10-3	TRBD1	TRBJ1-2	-	CAISPPGQVGYTF	TGTGCCATCAGTCCCCCGGGACAGGTCGGCTACACCTTC
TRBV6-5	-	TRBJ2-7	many	CASSYSTGTSEQYF	TGTGCCAGCAGTTACTCGACTGGAACGAGCGAGCAGTACTTC
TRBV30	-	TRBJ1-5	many	CAWSRNSNQPQHF	TGTGCCTGGAGTAGAAATAGCAATCAGCCCCAGCATTTT
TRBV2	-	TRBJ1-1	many	CASRVGGGMNTEAFF	TGTGCCAGCAGAGTAGGAGGGGGGATGAACACTGAAGCTTTCTTT
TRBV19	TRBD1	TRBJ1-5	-	CASSPRQGASNQPQHF	TGTGCCAGTAGTCCGAGACAGGGGGCTTCGAATCAGCCCCAGCATTTT
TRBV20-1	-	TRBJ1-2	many	CSARRPRRDGYTF	TGCAGTGCTAGACGACCTAGAAGGGATGGCTACACCTTC
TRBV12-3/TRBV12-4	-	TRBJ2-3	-	CASSLDMSDTQYF	TGTGCCAGCAGTTTAGATATGTCGGATACGCAGTATTTT
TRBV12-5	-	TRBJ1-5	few	CASGLNTGKGNQPQHF	TGTGCTAGTGGTCTAAATACAGGGAAAGGCAATCAGCCCCAGCATTTT
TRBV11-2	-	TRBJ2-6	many	CASSSTRSGANVLTF	TGTGCCAGCAGCTCAACTAGGTCTGGGGCCAACGTCCTGACTTTC
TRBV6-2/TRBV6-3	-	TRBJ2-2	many	CASSSGWATGELFF	TGTGCCAGCAGTTCCGGGTGGGCCACCGGGGAGCTGTTTTTT
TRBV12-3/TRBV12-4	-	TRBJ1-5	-	CASSLSPGGYDHPQHF	TGTGCCAGCTCCCTCAGCCCGGGGGGGTACGACCACCCCCAGCATTTT
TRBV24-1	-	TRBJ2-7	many	CATSAEWSPDAEQYF	TGTGCCACCAGTGCAGAATGGTCTCCCGACGCGGAGCAGTACTTC
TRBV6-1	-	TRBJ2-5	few	CASSVHPDGQETQYF	TGTGCCAGCAGTGTCCACCCGGACGGCCAAGAGACCCAGTACTTC
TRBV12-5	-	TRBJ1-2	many	CASGLVIGGGIDGYTF	TGTGCTAGTGGTTTGGTAATAGGAGGGGGAATCGATGGCTACACCTTC
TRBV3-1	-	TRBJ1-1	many	CASSQDARAGAPFF	TGTGCCAGCAGCCAAGACGCGAGGGCCGGGGCTCCTTTCTTT
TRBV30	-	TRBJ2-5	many	CAWGEETQYF	TGTGCCTGGGGGGAAGAGACCCAGTACTTC
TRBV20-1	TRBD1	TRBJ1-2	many	CSAVRDRVEGYTF	TGCAGTGCGGTCCGGGACAGGGTCGAGGGCTACACCTTC